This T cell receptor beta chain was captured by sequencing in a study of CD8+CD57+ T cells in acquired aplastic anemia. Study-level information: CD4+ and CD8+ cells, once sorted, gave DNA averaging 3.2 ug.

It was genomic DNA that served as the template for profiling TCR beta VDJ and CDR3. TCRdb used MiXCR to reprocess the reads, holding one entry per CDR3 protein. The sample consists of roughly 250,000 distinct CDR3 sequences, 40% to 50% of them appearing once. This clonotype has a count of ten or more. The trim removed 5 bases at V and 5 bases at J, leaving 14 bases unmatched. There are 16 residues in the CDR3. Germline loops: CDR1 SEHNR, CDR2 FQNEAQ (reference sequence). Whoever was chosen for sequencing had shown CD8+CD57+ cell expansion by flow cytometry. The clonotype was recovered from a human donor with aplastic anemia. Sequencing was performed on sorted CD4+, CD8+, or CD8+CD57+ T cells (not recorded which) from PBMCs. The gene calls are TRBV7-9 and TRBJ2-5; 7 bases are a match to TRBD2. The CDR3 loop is CASSPPFGVSGETQYF. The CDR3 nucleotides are TGTGCCAGCAGCCCACCGTTCGGGGTTAGCGGGGAGACCCAGTACTTC.